The clone carrying this T cell receptor (beta chain) was recorded many times. The entry originates in a study of response to subunit inactivated influenza vaccine. TCRdb analysed the RT-PCR reads with MiXCR anew, one entry per CDR3 protein. The sample lists 500,000 to 600,000 distinct CDR3 sequences; approximately 7.1% were seen once. Germline V gene data show CDR1 as LGHNA and CDR2 as YSLEER. The CDR3 extends over 13 amino acids. V lost 3 bases, J lost 8 bases, and 5 bases stayed unmatched. The receptor was isolated from a man aged 50-75 years who received an inactivated influenza vaccine. The rearrangement uses TRBV4-3 and TRBJ1-2, with 8 bases identical to TRBD1. The material was PBMCs from blood, obtained less than 25 months after vaccination. CDR3 sequence reads: CASSQQGARGYTF. The CDR3 nucleotides read TGCGCCAGCAGCCAGCAGGGGGCGCGAGGCTACACCTTC.